This TCR beta chain was sequenced for a study of CD8+ T cells in alopecia areata. Study context: For 6 to 18 months, tofacitinib was taken, and 6 months off drug followed.

Investigators isolated RNA and reverse transcribed it into cDNA to act as the sequencing template. TCRdb's table, derived via immunoSEQ multiplex PCR, lists solely in-frame clones and lacks some. This table has hundreds of thousands of clones, roughly two thirds appearing once. This clone occurred a few times. The V gene lost 7 bases and the J gene lost 3 bases, with 13 bases spanning the gap. The CDR3 runs to 13 residues. Per germline, CDR1 SQVTM and CDR2 ANQGSEA. The chain links TRBV29-1 to TRBJ1-5, with D perhaps TRBD1 (5 bases). The source of this sequence is a human donor with alopecia areata. The material was CD4+ T cells sorted from blood, obtained at week 0. This CDR3 is CSARGRDNQPQHF. CDR3 in DNA: TGCAGCGCCCGTGGCAGGGACAATCAGCCCCAGCATTTT.